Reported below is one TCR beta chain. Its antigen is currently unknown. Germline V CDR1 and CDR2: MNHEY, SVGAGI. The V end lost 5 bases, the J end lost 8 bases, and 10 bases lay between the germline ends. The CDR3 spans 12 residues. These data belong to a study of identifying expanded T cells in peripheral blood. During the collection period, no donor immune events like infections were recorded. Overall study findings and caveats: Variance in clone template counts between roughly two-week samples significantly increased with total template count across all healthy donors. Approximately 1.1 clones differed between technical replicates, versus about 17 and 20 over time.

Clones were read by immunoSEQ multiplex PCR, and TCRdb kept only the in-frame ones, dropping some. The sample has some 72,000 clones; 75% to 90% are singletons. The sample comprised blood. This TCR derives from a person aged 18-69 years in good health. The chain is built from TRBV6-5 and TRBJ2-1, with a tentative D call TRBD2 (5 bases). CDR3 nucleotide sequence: TGTGCCAGCAGTCTAGGAGGCTATGAGCAGTTCTTC. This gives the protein CASSLGGYEQFF.